This T cell receptor (beta chain) was obtained from a study of OX40 agonist ivuxolimab in advanced cancers. Looking at the study overall: Three patients, one with hepatocellular carcinoma and two with cutaneous melanoma, responded partially. Study results and limitations: In general, CD8+ T cells held more expanded clones than CD4+ did, on average. At 0.1 to 3.0 mg/kg and by week 6, CD4+ and CD8+ T cells in the blood had expanded clonally.

Patients who had autoimmune disease history or got systemic immunosuppression were left out. This clone appeared a few times. The antigen is undetermined. Sequencing used immunoSEQ multiplex PCR; TCRdb keeps in-frame clones, though not all of them. The data hold some 19,000 clones, with 65% to 70% observed a single time. The receptor comes from an adult with an advanced solid tumor such as melanoma, head and neck, liver or kidney cancer. The source material was CD4+ or CD8+ T cells sorted from blood, sampled in a trial of the OX40 agonist ivuxolimab.

The CDR3 here is CASRADRVGSANYGYTF. In nucleotides, the CDR3 is TGTGCCAGCAGGGCCGACAGAGTCGGGTCAGCTAACTATGGCTACACCTTC. V and J are TRBV2 and TRBJ1-2, with D possibly matching TRBD1 (5 bases). CDR3 length: 17 residues. The germline V gene encodes CDR1 SNHLY and CDR2 FYNNEI. Between the trimmed V and J ends, which lost 6 bases and 0 bases, there was a span of 20 bases.